This T cell receptor (beta chain) was identified during a study of cytotoxic CD8 clonotypes in ibrutinib-treated CLL. About the research overall: Response was recorded as partial in approximately 25 patients and complete in 2; at median approximately 65 months, 14 remained remitted and approximately twelve had progressed.

TCRdb keeps only in-frame clones here, not all; method: immunoSEQ multiplex PCR. Here the sample spans 100,000 to 150,000 clones, approximately 83% being singletons. The V gene's germline CDR1 is SQVTM and CDR2 ANQGSEA. CDR3 size: 15 residues. V was shortened by 6 bases and J by 0 bases, with 12 bases between the two germline ends. The receptor's source is a human donor with chronic lymphocytic leukemia. This sample comprised PBMCs, obtained after 24 months of ibrutinib treatment. The chain has TRBV29-1 and TRBJ2-6; D remains ambiguous. The CDR3 spells CSVSDWSSGANVLTF. The CDR3 nucleotides are TGCAGCGTCTCCGACTGGAGCTCTGGGGCCAACGTCCTGACTTTC.